This T cell receptor (beta chain) stems from a study of blood T cell repertoires in COVID-19. The table came from immunoSEQ multiplex PCR; TCRdb's copy has only in-frame clones and leaves some out. Among about 320,000 clones, about 82% were seen once, and the ten largest hold more than 6%. This sequence originates from a human donor in a cohort sampled during active COVID-19. Sequenced input: peripheral blood.

This CDR3 is CASSLTGGLIDTQYF. The CDR3 DNA reads TGTGCCAGCAGCTTAACAGGGGGCTTAATAGATACGCAGTATTTT. The chain is built from TRBV7-3 and TRBJ2-3; 7 nucleotides line up with TRBD1. CDR3 length equals 15 residues. The J segment lost 5 bases and the V segment lost 0 bases, leaving 5 bases of the junction unmatched. Germline V gene sequence: CDR1 SGHTA, CDR2 FQGTGA.